Reported below is one T cell receptor (beta chain). The data stem from a study of blood T cell repertoires in COVID-19. Study in general: The study drew acute and convalescent COVID-19 samples from the United States, Italy and Spain. Sources were T cells, B-cell-depleted T cells, or PBMCs; the material itself was cDNA or gDNA.

The CDR3 sequence is 16 residues long. V lost 8 bases, J lost 2 bases, and 6 bases stayed unmatched. CDR1 is WSHSY and CDR2 is SAAADI in the germline V gene. Methods used by the authors: Estimated nucleated cell counts came from reference gene primer amplification. TCRdb's table, derived via immunoSEQ multiplex PCR, lists solely in-frame clones and lacks some. That table is the source of V, J and clone size, and D and trimming were worked out from the DNA. The data show 95,000 to 150,000 clones, with roughly 90% seen just once and more than 4% held by the top ten. This receptor was identified in a man aged 35 to 55 with acute or convalescent COVID-19. Sequencing used peripheral blood. The chain uses TRBV10-2 and TRBJ2-2; 12 positions match TRBD2. This CDR3 is CASSRGLAGNTGELFF. The CDR3 DNA reads TGCGCCAGCTCACGCGGACTAGCGGGAAACACCGGGGAGCTGTTTTTT.